One and the same sample provided the 22 T cell receptor beta chains below, sequenced in a study of T cell repertoires in cytomegalovirus infection. TCRdb reanalysed the reads using MiXCR and keeps one entry per CDR3 protein. Among a few hundred thousand distinct CDR3 sequences listed, about 25% were seen once. Their antigens are not known. The sequences come from cultured PBMCs, collected from culture after CMV antigen stimulation. The receptors stem from a human donor in good health (CMV status not recorded). Some clones in this sample may be carry-over from other donors' samples.

This clonotype was recorded a few times. The V and J genes are TRBV3-1 and TRBJ1-1; no definite D call. Germline V gene data show CDR1 as LGHDT and CDR2 as YNNKEL (reference sequence). V was shortened by 1 base and J by 4 bases, with 16 bases between the two germline ends. There are 16 residues in the CDR3. In DNA form, the CDR3 reads TGTGCCAGCAGCCAAGCCGGGGTGATGGTGGGCACTGAAGCTTTCTTT. It codes for CASSQAGVMVGTEAFF.

This clonotype has a count of ten or more. The chain combines TRBV7-2 with TRBJ1-5; possible D gene TRBD1, 5 bases. Between the trimmed V and J ends, which lost 4 bases and 4 bases, there was a span of 14 bases. Germline lookup yields CDR1 SGHTA and CDR2 FQGNSA. The CDR3 runs 15 residues. As DNA, the CDR3 is TGTGCCAGCAGCTGGGGGACGGGGGGTAATCAGCCCCAGCATTTT. Residues: CASSWGTGGNQPQHF. Looking up the rest from reference TRBV7-2 and TRBJ1-5 gives the full variable domain: GAGVSQSPSNKVTEKGKDVELRCDPISGHTALYWYRQSLGQGLEFLIYFQGNSAPDKSGLPSDRFSAERTGGSVSTLTIQRTQQEDSAVYLCASSWGTGGNQPQHFGDGTRLSIL.

The sample holds a few counts of this clonotype. This sequence joins TRBV19 and TRBJ2-3; no firm D call. Trimming removed 3 bases from V and 6 bases from J, with 4 bases in between. The CDR3 contains 11 residues. CDR1 LNHDA and CDR2 SQIVND come from the germline V gene (reference sequence). The CDR3 DNA reads TGTGCCAGTAGTATCCTGGATACGCAGTATTTT. This encodes CASSILDTQYF.

CDR3: CASSGDWSSYEQYV. The CDR3 DNA sequence: TGTGCCAGCAGTGGCGACTGGAGCTCCTACGAGCAGTACGTC. This chain uses TRBV6-2 or TRBV6-3 with TRBJ2-7, with no clear D. Trimming pared 5 bases from V and 0 bases from J, leaving 11 bases between. The CDR3 sequence is 14 residues long. The V gene's germline CDR1 is MNHEY and CDR2 SVGEGT.

The chain has TRBV19 and TRBJ2-2; no reliable D call. CDR3 length equals 14 residues. Trimming pared 1 base from V and 2 bases from J, leaving 5 bases between. Germline CDR1 is LNHDA and CDR2 is SQIVND (reference sequence). This CDR3 reads CASSIGLNTGELFF. The CDR3 DNA sequence: TGTGCCAGTAGTATAGGACTTAACACCGGGGAGCTGTTTTTT.

The DNA for the CDR3 is TGTGCCACTTTCAATACGGCGGACCCGAACACTGAAGCTTTCTTT. Translating it yields CATFNTADPNTEAFF. The rearrangement uses TRBV10-3 and TRBJ1-1; no clear D. CDR3 length: 15 residues. The germline CDR1 and CDR2 sequences are ENHRY and SYGVKD. Trimming cost V 10 bases and J 1 base, with 19 bases left between them.

In this sample, this clonotype turned up a few times. This chain links TRBV6-2 or TRBV6-3 with TRBJ2-3, with 11 bases lining up with TRBD2. Germline assignment: CDR1 MNHEY and CDR2 SVGEGT. V was pared by 5 bases and J by 5 bases, with 6 bases of the junction left unmatched. The CDR3 consists of 15 residues. In DNA form, the CDR3 reads TGTGCCAGCAGTCTACTAGCGGGAGATGGAGATACGCAGTATTTT. Translating gives CASSLLAGDGDTQYF.

This clonotype appeared many times. The chain couples TRBV7-8 to TRBJ2-1; 16 positions match TRBD2. The CDR3 has 20 amino acids. Germline CDR1 is SGHVS and CDR2 is FQNEAQ. The V and J ends lost 5 bases and 1 base, in that order; junction bases with no gene match: 11. This chain's CDR3 is CASSLHRPGLAGGSYNEQFF. In DNA, the CDR3 is TGTGCCAGCAGCCTTCATCGACCGGGACTAGCGGGAGGGTCCTACAATGAGCAGTTCTTC. Looking up the rest from reference TRBV7-8 and TRBJ2-1 gives the full variable domain: GAGVSQSPRYKVAKRGQDVALRCDPISGHVSLFWYQQALGQGPEFLTYFQNEAQLDKSGLPSDRFFAERPEGSVSTLKIQRTQQEDSAVYLCASSLHRPGLAGGSYNEQFFGPGTRLTVL.

This clonotype was observed a handful of times. The rearrangement joins TRBV7-2 to TRBJ1-2; D gene uncertain. CDR3 size: 14 residues. Germline V CDR1 and CDR2: SGHTA, FQGNSA. Trimming took 4 bases from V and 2 from J, leaving 11 bases between them. The CDR3 sequence: CASSSLTQNYGYTF. CDR3 nucleotide sequence: TGTGCCAGCAGCTCACTGACTCAAAACTATGGCTACACCTTC.

On this clonotype itself: Because the CDR3 is missing its conserved closing phenylalanine or tryptophan, this is likely a read error. This chain connects TRBV12-3 or TRBV12-4 to TRBJ2-1, with 7 bases matching TRBD2. This CDR3 spans 14 amino acids. With V trimmed by 6 bases and J by 2 bases, 4 bases remained unmatched. The CDR3 protein is CASRGGGTYNEQFS. The CDR3 nucleotides are TGTGCCAGCAGAGGCGGGGGAACCTACAATGAGCAGTTCTCC.

This clonotype appeared a single time. V gene TRBV3-1 combines with J gene TRBJ2-3; D is unresolved. The CDR3 sequence is 15 residues long. V was pared by 0 bases and J by 2 bases, with 9 bases between. Germline CDR1 is LGHDT and CDR2 is YNNKEL (reference sequence). The DNA of the CDR3 is TGTGCCAGCAGCCAAGATTCGGCCTTCACAGATACGCAGTATTTT. As protein: CASSQDSAFTDTQYF.

The rearrangement joins TRBV20-1 to TRBJ2-5; 13 bases are shared with TRBD2. The V gene's germline CDR1 is DFQATT and CDR2 SNEGSKA (reference sequence). This CDR3 comprises 18 residues. The trim removed 4 bases at V and 5 bases at J, leaving 16 bases unmatched. CDR3 region: CSATPPRLGTSGMETQYF. Written as DNA, the CDR3 is TGCAGTGCTACGCCTCCACGTCTGGGGACTAGCGGGATGGAGACCCAGTACTTC.

A remark on this clonotype: One end of the junction is discordant with germline, which a read error may explain. V gene TRBV5-3 combines with J gene TRBJ1-4; TRBD1 might be the D (5 bases). TRBV5-3 is flagged as an ORF with uncertain function. The CDR3 has 16 amino acids. The DNA for the CDR3 is TGTGCCAGCAGCTTGGCCATGACAGCGAATAATGAAAAACTGTTTTTT. It codes for CASSLAMTANNEKLFF.

This clonotype has a count of ten or more. The V call is TRBV12-3 or TRBV12-4, the J call TRBJ2-3; D perhaps matches TRBD1 (6 bases). CDR3 length: 15 residues. The V gene lost 5 bases and the J gene lost 3 bases, with 15 bases spanning the gap. CDR3 loop: CASSESTGGTDTQYF. In DNA, the CDR3 is TGTGCCAGCAGTGAATCGACAGGCGGAACAGATACGCAGTATTTT.

V usage is TRBV4-1 and J usage is TRBJ2-1; 10 bases are shared with TRBD2. In germline, CDR1 is MGHRA, CDR2 YSYEKL. There are 18 residues in the CDR3. With V trimmed by 3 bases and J by 9 bases, 17 bases remained unmatched. For the CDR3, the DNA is TGCGCCAGCAGCCACGCTATCAAGCGGGAGGGCCAAGCCGGTGAGCAGTTCTTC. It is translated as CASSHAIKREGQAGEQFF.

The chain carries TRBV19 and TRBJ2-1, with 9 bases that match TRBD2. The V gene end was trimmed by 7 bases and the J gene end by 4 bases; junction bases not matched to a gene: 8. This CDR3 region has 15 residues. CDR1 and CDR2 (germline): LNHDA, SQIVND (reference sequence). In DNA form, the CDR3 reads TGTGCCAGTAATTTAGCGGGAGATCGATACAATGAGCAGTTCTTC. It specifies CASNLAGDRYNEQFF.

This clonotype was counted between two and nine times. The chain joins TRBV5-1 to TRBJ2-1; 11 bases map to TRBD2. Germline V gives CDR1 SGHRS, CDR2 YFSETQ. Unmatched junction bases numbered 6, after V lost 0 bases and J lost 10 bases. The length of the CDR3 is 15 residues. The CDR3 DNA is TGCGCCAGCAGCTTGGGTCTAGCGGGAGGCCGGGAGCAGTTCTTC. Its protein is CASSLGLAGGREQFF.

The chain uses TRBV5-1 and TRBJ2-1, with a possible D match to TRBD2 (6 bases). V was pared by 4 bases and J by 2 bases, with 13 bases between. From germline, CDR1 is SGHRS and CDR2 YFSETQ. The CDR3 consists of 15 residues. CDR3 residues: CASSLTQRAYNEQFF. In nucleotides, the CDR3 is TGCGCCAGCAGCCTGACTCAGCGGGCCTACAATGAGCAGTTCTTC.

CDR3 sequence: CAIRRTVSGANVLTF. As DNA, the CDR3 is TGTGCCATCAGGAGGACAGTCTCTGGGGCCAACGTCCTGACTTTC. The chain uses TRBV10-3 and TRBJ2-6; D is perhaps TRBD1 (6 bases). V lost 6 bases, J lost 0 bases, and 9 bases lay in between. This CDR3 is 15 amino acids long. From germline, CDR1 is ENHRY and CDR2 SYGVKD.

The chain is built from TRBV10-3 and TRBJ2-1; TRBD1 might be the D (6 bases). The CDR3 length is 14 residues. Germline V gene data show CDR1 as ENHRY and CDR2 as SYGVKD. With 3 bases removed from V and 5 bases from J, the gap between germline ends came to 11 bases. In DNA, the CDR3 is TGTGCCATCAGTGACCAGGGGAGCCACAATGAGCAGTTCTTC. Protein: CAISDQGSHNEQFF.

This clonotype was detected a few times. This chain joins TRBV7-6 and TRBJ2-2; D remains ambiguous. V shed 2 bases and J shed 2 bases, with 6 bases lying between them. This CDR3 has 14 residues. The germline gives CDR1 SGHVS, CDR2 FNYEAQ. CDR3 in DNA: TGTGCCAGCAGCTTAATTCTAAACACCGGGGAGCTGTTTTTT. Protein product: CASSLILNTGELFF.

This clonotype showed up just a few times. CDR3 in DNA: TGTGCCAGCAGCGCGGGCGGGAGTAGTCAGCCCGGGGAGCTGTTTTTT. Protein product: CASSAGGSSQPGELFF. The chain links TRBV7-2 to TRBJ2-2; 7 bases are shared with TRBD2. With V trimmed by 5 bases and J by 6 bases, 12 bases remained unmatched. The CDR3 covers 16 residues. Per the germline V gene, CDR1 is SGHTA and CDR2 is FQGNSA.